This T cell receptor (beta chain) was sequenced during a study of CD8 T cells in Susac syndrome. The RNA input was roughly 0.45 to 1 ug, and it was reverse transcribed with random hexamers. An immunoSEQ multiplex PCR amplified TCR beta CDR3 over 54 Vbeta and 13 Jbeta. Via MiXCR, TCRdb re-called the immunoSEQ multiplex PCR reads, giving one row per CDR3 protein. The sample consists of a few hundred thousand distinct CDR3 sequences, 95% of them appearing once. Germline CDR1 reads MDHEN; CDR2 reads SYDVKM. The CDR3 totals 15 residues. V was cut by 6 bases and J by 8 bases, with 19 bases left in between. Treatment-naive patients with stable or active relapsing-remitting disease served as multiple sclerosis controls.

The receptor's source is a human donor with multiple sclerosis. Material: CD4+ T cells from PBMCs. This chain connects TRBV28 to TRBJ1-4, with a possible D match to TRBD1 (5 bases). CDR3 protein: CASSGMGRLDEKLFF. The CDR3 region has the DNA TGTGCCAGCAGCGGGATGGGACGATTGGACGAAAAACTGTTTTTT.